The entry that follows covers one T cell receptor beta chain sequence. This CDR3 is built from 16 residues. CDR1 and CDR2 from the germline V gene are SGHNT and YYREEE (reference sequence). The V and J ends lost 3 bases and 0 bases respectively, with 15 bases between them. This record comes from a study of T cells in Graves' hyperthyroidism and ophthalmopathy. A lack of ophthalmopathy progression within 18 months defined stable Graves' hyperthyroidism. Aged 18 to 65, the patients had hyperthyroidism that was newly diagnosed and had lasted under 2 months. Uncontrolled infections, other autoimmune diseases, pregnancy or lactation led to exclusion of patients. TCR beta CDR3 region amplification was performed from RNA transcripts. Primed by the HTBI set, a first-round RT-PCR was run on the TCR CDR3. MiXCR, applied by TCRdb to the multiplex PCR reads, yields one record per CDR3 protein. The repertoire holds about 560,000 distinct CDR3 sequences, with 35% to 55% as singletons.

The specimen was peripheral blood or thyroid tissue (not recorded which). The J gene is TRBJ2-5, the V gene TRBV5-4; possible D gene TRBD2, 5 bases. This clonotype was obtained from a woman younger than 30 with Graves' hyperthyroidism. CDR3 nucleotides: TGTGCCAGCAGCTCATCCGGGAAGAAGTACCAAGAGACCCAGTACTTC. This sequence encodes CASSSSGKKYQETQYF.